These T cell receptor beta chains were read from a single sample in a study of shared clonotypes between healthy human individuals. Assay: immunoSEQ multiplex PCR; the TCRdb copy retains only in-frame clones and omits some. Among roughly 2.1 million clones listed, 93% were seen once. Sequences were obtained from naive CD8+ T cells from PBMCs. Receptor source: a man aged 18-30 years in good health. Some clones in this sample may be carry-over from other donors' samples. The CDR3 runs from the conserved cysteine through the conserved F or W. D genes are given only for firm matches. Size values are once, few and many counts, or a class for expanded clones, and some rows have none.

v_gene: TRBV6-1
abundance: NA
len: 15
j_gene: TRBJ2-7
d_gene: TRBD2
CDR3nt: TGTGCCAGCAGTGACTGGCGGGAGGACGGGTACGAGCAGTACTTC
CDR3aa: CASSDWREDGYEQYF

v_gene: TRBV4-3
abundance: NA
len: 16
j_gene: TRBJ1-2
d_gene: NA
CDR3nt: TGCGCCAGCAGCCTCCGCGCCCGGGGGCAAGACTATGGCTACACCTTC
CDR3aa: CASSLRARGQDYGYTF

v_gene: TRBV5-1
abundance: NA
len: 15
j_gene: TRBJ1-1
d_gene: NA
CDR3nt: TGCGCCAGCAGCTCCCTAGGGGGAGTAAACACTGAAGCTTTCTTT
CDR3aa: CASSSLGGVNTEAFF

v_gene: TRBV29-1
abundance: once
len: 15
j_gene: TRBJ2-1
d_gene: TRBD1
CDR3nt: TGCAGCGGAAGGGACAGGTTCAGCTCCTACAATGAGCAGTTCTTC
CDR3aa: CSGRDRFSSYNEQFF

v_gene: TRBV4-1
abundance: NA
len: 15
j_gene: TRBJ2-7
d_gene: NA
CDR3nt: TGCGCCAGCAGCCCCTCCTTGAGGCAGGCCTACGAGCAGTACTTC
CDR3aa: CASSPSLRQAYEQYF

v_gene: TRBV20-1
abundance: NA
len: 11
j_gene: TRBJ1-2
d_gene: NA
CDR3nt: TGCAGTGCTAGAGGGGGTTCTGGCTACACCTTC
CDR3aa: CSARGGSGYTF

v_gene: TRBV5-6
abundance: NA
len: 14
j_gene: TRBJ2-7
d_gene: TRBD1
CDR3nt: TGTGCCAGCAGCCCCGCAGGGGGCTCCTACGAGCAGTACTTC
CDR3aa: CASSPAGGSYEQYF

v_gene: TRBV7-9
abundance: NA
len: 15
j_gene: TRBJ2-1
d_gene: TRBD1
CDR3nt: TGTGCCAGCAGCCGGACAGGGGACGGTTACAATGAGCAGTTCTTC
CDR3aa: CASSRTGDGYNEQFF

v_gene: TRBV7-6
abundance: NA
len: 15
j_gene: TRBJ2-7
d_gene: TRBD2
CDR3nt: TGTGCCAGCAGCTTAGGCGGGGGATACTCCTACGAGCAGTACTTC
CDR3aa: CASSLGGGYSYEQYF

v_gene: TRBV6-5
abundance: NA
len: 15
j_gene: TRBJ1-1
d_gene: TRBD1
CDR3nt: TGTGCCAGCAGTTTAGGGACAGGGGGCAACACTGAAGCTTTCTTT
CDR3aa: CASSLGTGGNTEAFF

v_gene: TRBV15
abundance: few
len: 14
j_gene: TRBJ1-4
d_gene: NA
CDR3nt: TGTGCCACCAGCAGACAGACATGGAATGAAAAACTGTTTTTT
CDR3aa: CATSRQTWNEKLFF